The 28 T cell receptor beta chains below were found in one sample sequenced in a study of cytomegalovirus exposure and HLA in healthy donors. PCR was performed using 60 Vbeta and 13 Jbeta primers. The protocol was immunoSEQ multiplex PCR, while the TCRdb copy is restricted to in-frame clones and leaves out a portion. The sample yields 60,000 to 65,000 clones, approximately 75% seen once. The sample consisted of PBMCs. The receptor source for this set is a man aged 50-60 years in good health and CMV-seropositive.

The rearrangement links TRBV7-9 to TRBJ1-2; D unresolved. The CDR3 covers 15 residues. Trimming pared 2 bases from V and 0 bases from J, leaving 10 bases between. The germline CDR1 and CDR2 sequences are SEHNR and FQNEAQ (reference sequence). CDR3 bases: TGTGCCAGCAGCTTAAGGAACAGTACTAACTATGGCTACACCTTC. Encoded protein: CASSLRNSTNYGYTF.

The table lists this clone with a few counts. V and J are TRBV19 and TRBJ1-1; weak D call: TRBD1 (5 bases). V was cut by 6 bases and J by 9 bases, with 14 bases left in between. The CDR3 is made up of 12 amino acids. CDR1 is LNHDA and CDR2 is SQIVND in the germline V gene (reference sequence). CDR3 coding DNA: TGTGCCAGTAGGCCCTCGGGGACTCAAGCTTTCTTT. Translating gives CASRPSGTQAFF.

The rearrangement uses TRBV4-1 and TRBJ1-2; TRBD1 matches at 12 bases. V lost 4 bases, J lost 8 bases, and 8 bases stayed unmatched. This CDR3 is 15 amino acids long. Germline-derived CDR1 and CDR2 are MGHRA and YSYEKL. CDR3: CASSLGGQGAQGYTF. The CDR3, as DNA: TGCGCCAGCAGCCTGGGGGGACAGGGGGCGCAGGGCTACACCTTC.

This sequence joins TRBV9 and TRBJ1-1, with TRBD1 matching 8 bases. Trimming removed 0 bases from V and 1 base from J; junction bases left unmatched: 5. Per the germline V gene, CDR1 is SGDLS and CDR2 is YYNGEE. There are 16 residues in the CDR3. The CDR3 here is CASSVAAGGANTEAFF. The CDR3 bases are TGTGCCAGCAGCGTAGCAGCAGGGGGCGCGAACACTGAAGCTTTCTTT.

J is TRBJ2-7 and V is TRBV19, with 7 nucleotides matching TRBD2. Germline values: CDR1 LNHDA, CDR2 SQIVND (reference sequence). This CDR3 is built from 12 residues. The junction had 8 bases not matched to a gene; V was cut back by 9 bases and J by 6 bases. The CDR3 DNA reads TGTGCCAGCCGACCAGGCGGGGGCGAGCAGTACTTC. This gives the protein CASRPGGGEQYF.

For the CDR3, the DNA is TGTGCCAGCAGTTTACAGGGGACGACCGGGGAGCTGTTTTTT. Protein sequence: CASSLQGTTGELFF. V is TRBV28 and J is TRBJ2-2; TRBD1 is a possible D gene (6 bases). The germline V gene encodes CDR1 MDHEN and CDR2 SYDVKM. This CDR3 is built from 14 residues. V lost 2 bases and J 5 bases, leaving 9 bases between the germline ends.

J is TRBJ1-5 and V is TRBV2; the match to TRBD1 covers 9 bases. CDR1 and CDR2 from the germline V gene are SNHLY and FYNNEI. The V gene end was trimmed by 6 bases and the J gene end by 2 bases; junction bases not matched to a gene: 5. The CDR3 is made up of 15 amino acids. The CDR3 loop is CASRGGQGRNQPQHF. Here the CDR3 DNA reads TGTGCCAGCAGAGGTGGACAGGGGCGCAATCAGCCCCAGCATTTT.

This chain uses TRBV7-9 with TRBJ2-5, with 7 bases aligning to TRBD2. Looked up from germline, CDR1 is SEHNR and CDR2 is FQNEAQ (reference sequence). This CDR3 spans 12 amino acids. After removal of 4 bases from V and 11 bases from J, the junction contained 7 bases not matched to a gene. In nucleotides, the CDR3 is TGTGCCAGCAGCTCAAATCGGCGGGAGCAGTACTTC. Its protein is CASSSNRREQYF.

V gene TRBV9 combines with J gene TRBJ1-6, with TRBD1 matching over 7 bases. The V segment lost 3 bases and the J segment 9 bases; nucleotides outside the gene matches: 9. The CDR3 runs 15 residues. Germline CDR1 reads SGDLS; CDR2 reads YYNGEE. The CDR3 sequence is CASSGLGTAGSPLHF. The CDR3 DNA follows: TGTGCCAGCAGCGGACTTGGGACAGCGGGTTCACCCCTCCACTTT.

In its sample, this clone was seen a few times. The genes are TRBV2 and TRBJ2-7, with D perhaps TRBD1 (7 bases). CDR3 length: 14 amino acids. Germline V gene data show CDR1 as SNHLY and CDR2 as FYNNEI. The V and J ends lost 9 bases and 0 bases respectively, with 15 bases between them. This CDR3 reads CASTRDRDSYEQYF. The CDR3 DNA is TGTGCCAGTACGCGGGACAGAGACTCCTACGAGCAGTACTTC.

The genes are TRBV30 and TRBJ2-7; TRBD1 agrees at 8 bases. The germline V gene encodes CDR1 GTSNPN and CDR2 SVGIG (reference sequence). The CDR3 is made up of 14 amino acids. The V gene end was trimmed by 4 bases and the J gene end by 9 bases; junction bases not matched to a gene: 14. CDR3 sequence: CAWTTGTGPQGQYF. Here the CDR3 DNA reads TGTGCCTGGACCACCGGGACAGGACCTCAGGGGCAGTACTTC. The entire variable domain, with the rest obtained from reference TRBV30 and TRBJ2-7, is as follows: SQTIHQWPATLVQPVGSPLSLECTVEGTSNPNLYWYRQAAGRGLQLLFYSVGIGQISSEVPQNLSASRPQDRQFILSSKKLLLSDSGFYLCAWTTGTGPQGQYFGPGTRLTVT.

The CDR3 loop reads CAYYVEIAGGTDTQYF. The CDR3 bases are TGTGCCTACTACGTCGAAATAGCGGGAGGCACAGATACGCAGTATTTT. The chain recombines TRBV2 with TRBJ2-3, with 9 bases fitting TRBD2. Unmatched junction bases numbered 13, after V lost 11 bases and J lost 1 base. This CDR3 region has 16 residues. Per the germline V gene, CDR1 is SNHLY and CDR2 is FYNNEI.

V is TRBV7-2 and J is TRBJ2-5; D not certain. The CDR3 is made up of 15 amino acids. The germline CDR1 and CDR2 sequences are SGHTA and FQGNSA. Deletions cut 5 bases from V and 2 bases from J, with 15 bases between. The chain's CDR3 is CASSPDLSRQETQYF. CDR3 nucleotide sequence: TGTGCCAGCAGCCCCGACCTATCGCGGCAAGAGACCCAGTACTTC.

V usage is TRBV9 and J usage is TRBJ2-3; 10 positions match TRBD1. Germline values: CDR1 SGDLS, CDR2 YYNGEE. This CDR3 region has 15 residues. V gave up 0 bases and J gave up 3 bases; unmatched junction bases: 1. The CDR3 loop is CASSVVGQGTDTQYF. The CDR3 DNA is TGTGCCAGCAGCGTAGTGGGACAGGGGACAGATACGCAGTATTTT. Filled out from reference TRBV9 and TRBJ2-3, the complete variable domain reads DSGVTQTPKHLITATGQRVTLRCSPRSGDLSVYWYQQSLDQGLQFLIQYYNGEERAKGNILERFSAQQFPDLHSELNLSSLELGDSALYFCASSVVGQGTDTQYFGPGTRLTVL.

V is TRBV23-1 and J is TRBJ2-5; tentatively, D is TRBD2 (6 bases). TRBV23-1 is given ORF status, its function remaining uncertain. Trimming removed 4 bases at V and 1 base at J, with 10 bases between. The CDR3 runs to 14 residues. CDR3 protein: CASSLRDGQETQYF. The CDR3 coding sequence is TGCGCCAGCAGTCTGCGGGACGGCCAAGAGACCCAGTACTTC.

This clone was counted a single time. The chain recombines TRBV9 with TRBJ1-1; TRBD1 matches 7 bases. This CDR3 spans 13 amino acids. Germline V gene data show CDR1 as SGDLS and CDR2 as YYNGEE. Trimming cost V 5 bases and J 1 base; bases outside gene matches: 2. CDR3 sequence reads: CASREGANTEAFF. In DNA, the CDR3 is TGTGCCAGCAGGGAGGGGGCGAACACTGAAGCTTTCTTT.

The rearrangement uses TRBV5-1 and TRBJ2-7; the D gene is possibly TRBD2 (5 bases). This CDR3 spans 14 amino acids. The germline gives CDR1 SGHRS, CDR2 YFSETQ. Trimming removed 1 base from V and 6 bases from J, with 14 bases in between. The chain's CDR3 is CASSLSPGYGEQYF. In nucleotides, the CDR3 is TGCGCCAGCAGCTTGTCTCCGGGATACGGCGAGCAGTACTTC.

The chain uses TRBV7-8 and TRBJ1-2, with 7 bases that match TRBD1. Per the germline V gene, CDR1 is SGHVS and CDR2 is FQNEAQ. V lost 5 bases to trimming and J lost 12 bases; unmatched junction nucleotides: 12. CDR3 length equals 13 residues. The CDR3 DNA follows: TGTGCCAGCAGCCATATCCGGGGCACAGGGGACACCTTC. This gives the protein CASSHIRGTGDTF.

The chain has TRBV10-1 and TRBJ2-3; TRBD2 is a possible D gene (5 bases). Trimming pared 2 bases from V and 0 bases from J, leaving 6 bases between. This CDR3 contains 14 residues. Germline-derived CDR1 and CDR2 are WNHNN and SYGVQD (reference sequence). Here the CDR3 DNA reads TGCGCCAGCAGTGAGGGCGGGAGCACAGATACGCAGTATTTT. Translated, it gives CASSEGGSTDTQYF.

The genes are TRBV15 and TRBJ2-3; D unresolved. The CDR3 loop spans 16 amino acids. Germline V gene lookup returns CDR1 LNHNV and CDR2 YYDKDF (reference sequence). V lost 3 bases to trimming and J lost 3 bases, with 16 bases between them. CDR3 loop: CATSSREASATDTQYF. In DNA, the CDR3 is TGTGCCACCAGCAGTAGAGAAGCTTCAGCGACAGATACGCAGTATTTT. Combining the CDR3 with reference TRBV15 and TRBJ2-3 gives the whole variable domain DAMVIQNPRYQVTQFGKPVTLSCSQTLNHNVMYWYQQKSSQAPKLLFHYYDKDFNNEADTPDNFQSRRPNTSFCFLDIRSPGLGDTAMYLCATSSREASATDTQYFGPGTRLTVL.

This clone appeared a few times. The chain employs TRBV9 and TRBJ2-1; TRBD1 aligns across 10 bases. V trimming: 5 bases; J trimming: 4 bases; junction bases outside the gene matches: 12. Germline V gene sequence: CDR1 SGDLS, CDR2 YYNGEE. CDR3 length: 17 amino acids. CDR3 loop: CASSPTGTGAPYNEQFF. The CDR3 DNA reads TGTGCCAGCAGTCCCACCGGGACAGGGGCACCATACAATGAGCAGTTCTTC.

V gene TRBV9 combines with J gene TRBJ1-2; 12 bases map to TRBD1. The V gene end was trimmed by 6 bases and the J gene end by 4 bases; junction bases not matched to a gene: 10. This CDR3 region has 16 residues. Germline V gene sequence: CDR1 SGDLS, CDR2 YYNGEE. The CDR3: CASTPGTGGAGYGYTF. In DNA form, the CDR3 reads TGTGCCAGCACCCCCGGGACAGGGGGCGCGGGCTATGGCTACACCTTC. The full variable domain, its missing parts supplied by reference TRBV9 and TRBJ1-2, is DSGVTQTPKHLITATGQRVTLRCSPRSGDLSVYWYQQSLDQGLQFLIQYYNGEERAKGNILERFSAQQFPDLHSELNLSSLELGDSALYFCASTPGTGGAGYGYTFGSGTRLTVV.

The chain links TRBV5-1 to TRBJ1-1; 7 bases align to TRBD1. Germline V gene lookup returns CDR1 SGHRS and CDR2 YFSETQ. This CDR3 is 14 amino acids long. The J segment lost 0 bases and the V segment lost 3 bases, leaving 2 bases of the junction unmatched. The CDR3 spells CASSWGQMNTEAFF. The CDR3 DNA sequence: TGCGCCAGCAGCTGGGGACAGATGAACACTGAAGCTTTCTTT.

This rearrangement joins TRBV7-8 to TRBJ2-2, with 8 bases that match TRBD2. This CDR3 has 18 residues. The germline V gene encodes CDR1 SGHVS and CDR2 FQNEAQ. V shed 5 bases and J 1 base; nucleotides not matched to a gene: 12. DNA of the CDR3: TGTGCCAGCAGCGCCCGAGGGGCGGGGGGACAGAACACCGGGGAGCTGTTTTTT. Translating it yields CASSARGAGGQNTGELFF.

The genes are TRBV5-1 and TRBJ2-1; 14 positions agree with TRBD2. Trimming at V came to 4 bases and at J to 5 bases, leaving 8 bases not matched to a gene. The germline V gene encodes CDR1 SGHRS and CDR2 YFSETQ. This CDR3 region has 17 residues. The CDR3 nucleotides read TGCGCCAGCAGCCACGGACTAGCGGGAGGACGGAACAATGAGCAGTTCTTC. Protein: CASSHGLAGGRNNEQFF.

CDR3 sequence (DNA): TGTGCCTGGACGTGGGGACAGGGGGCTATCTACGAGCAGTACTTC. Its protein product is CAWTWGQGAIYEQYF. V gene TRBV30 combines with J gene TRBJ2-7; 12 positions agree with TRBD1. Unmatched junction bases numbered 7, after V lost 4 bases and J lost 3 bases. This CDR3 contains 15 residues. Germline CDR1 is GTSNPN and CDR2 is SVGIG (reference sequence).

The V call is TRBV5-4, the J call TRBJ2-4, with a possible D match to TRBD2 (7 bases). The germline CDR1 and CDR2 sequences are SGHNT and YYREEE (reference sequence). The CDR3 length is 14 residues. The ends were cut back, 5 bases at V and 8 bases at J, with 17 bases in the middle. The CDR3 region is CASSGGAGRDIQYF. For the CDR3, the DNA is TGTGCCAGCAGTGGGGGGGCGGGTAGGGACATTCAGTACTTC.

The J gene is TRBJ1-6, the V gene TRBV19, with no clear D. Germline V lookup: CDR1 LNHDA, CDR2 SQIVND (reference sequence). This CDR3 has 16 residues. The V gene lost 1 base and the J gene lost 0 bases, with 7 bases spanning the gap. DNA for the CDR3: TGTGCCAGTAGTATAGGGGAGAGCTCCTATAATTCACCCCTCCACTTT. The encoded protein is CASSIGESSYNSPLHF.